One sample yielded the 18 T cell receptor beta chains listed below, sequenced in a study of radiation and T cells in renal cell carcinoma. Time point in this sample: blood 4 weeks post-SBRT, at nephrectomy. Treatment here: 15 Gy SBRT to primary tumor, nephrectomy 4 weeks later. Some clones are missing from TCRdb's copy, which holds only in-frame ones; the method was immunoSEQ multiplex PCR. The table records approximately 170,000 clones, about nine tenths of them present only once. The sample was blood, taken from a patient whose treatment included radiotherapy and nephrectomy. The receptors were sampled from a woman between 45 and 60 years old with renal cell carcinoma.

The rearrangement links TRBV7-2 to TRBJ1-5; no reliable D call. The germline gives CDR1 SGHTA, CDR2 FQGNSA. Trimming took 1 base from V and 3 from J, leaving 10 bases between them. The CDR3 contains 15 residues. The CDR3 sequence: CASSLGVATNQPQHF. The CDR3 nucleotides read TGTGCCAGCAGCTTAGGGGTTGCAACCAATCAGCCCCAGCATTTT.

V is TRBV6-6 and J is TRBJ1-4; 7 bases line up with TRBD1. Trimming at V came to 8 bases and at J to 2 bases, leaving 5 bases not matched to a gene. The CDR3 is 14 amino acids. Germline V gives CDR1 MNHNY, CDR2 SVGAGI (reference sequence). CDR3 loop: CASLRDSTNEKLFF. The CDR3 region has the DNA TGTGCCAGCTTGAGGGACAGCACTAATGAAAAACTGTTTTTT.

This sequence joins TRBV7-9 and TRBJ1-2, with 9 bases matching TRBD1. Germline V CDR1 and CDR2: SEHNR, FQNEAQ (reference sequence). The V segment lost 4 bases and the J segment 3 bases; nucleotides outside the gene matches: 6. This CDR3 has 15 residues. CDR3 coding DNA: TGTGCCAGCAGCTCGGGACAGGGATGGGACTATGGCTACACCTTC. Translating gives CASSSGQGWDYGYTF.

The rearrangement links TRBV4-2 to TRBJ1-5; D is ambiguous. The CDR3 is 15 amino acids. V lost 1 base and J 0 bases, leaving 7 bases between the germline ends. Germline assignment: CDR1 LGHNA and CDR2 YNFKEQ. The DNA for the CDR3 is TGTGCCAGCAGCCAAGGACTTAATAGCAATCAGCCCCAGCATTTT. It translates to CASSQGLNSNQPQHF.

The chain links TRBV18 to TRBJ1-3, with D unresolved. The V end was cut by 4 bases, the J end by 4 bases, with 11 bases between. Germline V gives CDR1 KGHSH, CDR2 LQKENI. The CDR3 is 14 residues long. The CDR3 DNA reads TGTGCCAGCTCACAAAGCCAACAGGGAAACACCATATATTTT. It yields the protein CASSQSQQGNTIYF.

CDR3 protein: CSVETSGGPYEQYF. CDR3 DNA: TGCAGCGTGGAGACTAGCGGGGGGCCCTACGAGCAGTACTTC. The chain employs TRBV29-1 and TRBJ2-7, with 13 bases aligning to TRBD2. Germline-derived CDR1 and CDR2 are SQVTM and ANQGSEA. The CDR3 has 14 amino acids. Trimming at V came to 6 bases and at J to 2 bases, leaving 4 bases not matched to a gene.

The chain employs TRBV6-6 and TRBJ2-5; TRBD2 might be the D (5 bases). The V gene's germline CDR1 is MNHNY and CDR2 SVGAGI (reference sequence). V was cut by 6 bases and J by 5 bases, with 13 bases left in between. The CDR3 contains 13 residues. CDR3 sequence reads: CASSPGRRETQYF. Written as DNA, the CDR3 is TGTGCCAGCAGCCCCGGACGGAGGGAGACCCAGTACTTC.

V usage is TRBV5-6 and J usage is TRBJ2-7; 10 nucleotides match TRBD1. Per the germline V gene, CDR1 is SGHDT and CDR2 is YYEEEE. Trimming removed 2 bases from V and 5 bases from J; junction bases left unmatched: 4. CDR3 length equals 14 residues. The CDR3 nucleotides read TGTGCCAGCAGCTTCCGACAGGGGGCACACGAGCAGTACTTC. This translates into CASSFRQGAHEQYF.

The chain employs TRBV5-6 and TRBJ2-7; 10 bases map to TRBD1. This CDR3 region has 14 residues. The V gene end was trimmed by 4 bases and the J gene end by 3 bases; junction bases not matched to a gene: 4. Germline lookup yields CDR1 SGHDT and CDR2 YYEEEE. CDR3 loop: CASSRGTGDYEQYF. Written as DNA, the CDR3 is TGTGCCAGCAGCCGCGGGACAGGGGACTACGAGCAGTACTTC.

The table lists this clone with a few counts. The V and J genes are TRBV5-1 and TRBJ1-1, with TRBD1 matching 7 bases. Germline CDR1 reads SGHRS; CDR2 reads YFSETQ. This CDR3 comprises 13 residues. Losses at the gene ends were 4 bases for V and 9 bases for J; bases not matched to a gene: 9. DNA for the CDR3: TGCGCCAGCAGCGGGGGACAGAGTGTTAAAGCTTTCTTT. Amino acids: CASSGGQSVKAFF.

The chain has TRBV20-1 and TRBJ2-7; D gene ambiguous. Trimming took 0 bases from V and 4 from J, leaving 4 bases between them. There are 11 residues in the CDR3. Germline V lookup: CDR1 DFQATT, CDR2 SNEGSKA (reference sequence). This CDR3 reads CSAREEYEQYF. The CDR3 region has the DNA TGCAGTGCTAGAGAGGAATACGAGCAGTACTTC.

The chain recombines TRBV29-1 with TRBJ1-1; unclear D gene. The CDR3 consists of 13 residues. CDR1 SQVTM and CDR2 ANQGSEA come from the germline V gene. The V and J ends lost 4 bases and 6 bases respectively, with 15 bases between them. In DNA form, the CDR3 reads TGCAGCGTTGCTGTTCGGCCAGGCGCTGAAGCTTTCTTT. It yields the protein CSVAVRPGAEAFF.

The rearrangement uses TRBV19 and TRBJ2-1; 8 nucleotides align to TRBD1. There are 16 residues in the CDR3. CDR1 is LNHDA and CDR2 is SQIVND in the germline V gene (reference sequence). V lost 5 bases to trimming and J lost 2 bases; unmatched junction nucleotides: 8. DNA for the CDR3: TGTGCCAGTAGTCTTTCATGGACAGGGCCCTACAATGAGCAGTTCTTC. This sequence encodes CASSLSWTGPYNEQFF.

The chain carries TRBV16 and TRBJ2-3; D is unclear. Per germline, CDR1 KGHSY and CDR2 FQNENV. This CDR3 has 15 amino acids. Trimming removed 4 bases from V and 5 bases from J, with 16 bases in between. The CDR3 DNA reads TGTGCCAGCAGCCTCAATAGGGCAGTTGGAGATACGCAGTATTTT. Translation gives CASSLNRAVGDTQYF.

The chain recombines TRBV5-1 with TRBJ2-3, with a possible D match to TRBD2 (6 bases). Per germline, CDR1 SGHRS and CDR2 YFSETQ. The germline V and J ends were trimmed by 4 bases and 5 bases, with 20 bases remaining between them. The CDR3 has 16 residues. The CDR3 DNA sequence: TGCGCCAGCAGCCACAAACTAGCCGGGTCGGGAGATACGCAGTATTTT. It specifies CASSHKLAGSGDTQYF.

The V gene is TRBV29-1, the J gene TRBJ1-2; possible D gene TRBD1, 5 bases. Trimming pared 6 bases from V and 2 bases from J, leaving 16 bases between. This CDR3 region has 14 residues. Germline V CDR1 and CDR2: SQVTM, ANQGSEA. The chain's CDR3 is CSVLGAAGNYGYTF. CDR3 bases: TGCAGCGTCCTCGGGGCAGCAGGGAACTATGGCTACACCTTC. Full variable domain (rest looked up from reference TRBV29-1 and TRBJ1-2): SAVISQKPSRDICQRGTSLTIQCQVDSQVTMMFWYRQQPGQSLTLIATANQGSEATYESGFVIDKFPISRPNLTFSTLTVSNMSPEDSSIYLCSVLGAAGNYGYTFGSGTRLTVV.

V gene TRBV7-8 combines with J gene TRBJ1-3, with unresolved D. CDR3 length: 16 amino acids. Trimming left V 5 bases short and J 0 bases short, with 14 bases between. Per germline, CDR1 SGHVS and CDR2 FQNEAQ. In DNA form, the CDR3 reads TGTGCCAGCAGCCCGGTGTTGGCAGGCTCTGGAAACACCATATATTTT. The encoded protein is CASSPVLAGSGNTIYF. Combining the CDR3 with reference TRBV7-8 and TRBJ1-3 gives the whole variable domain GAGVSQSPRYKVAKRGQDVALRCDPISGHVSLFWYQQALGQGPEFLTYFQNEAQLDKSGLPSDRFFAERPEGSVSTLKIQRTQQEDSAVYLCASSPVLAGSGNTIYFGEGSWLTVV.

CDR3 sequence: CASSRRGGPTQPQHF. The DNA of the CDR3 is TGTGCCAGCAGTAGAAGGGGGGGTCCAACTCAGCCCCAGCATTTT. The genes are TRBV6-1 and TRBJ1-5, with a tentative D call TRBD1 (6 bases). CDR3 length: 15 amino acids. V lost 5 bases and J lost 6, with 17 bases in between. CDR1 MNHNS and CDR2 SASEGT come from the germline V gene.